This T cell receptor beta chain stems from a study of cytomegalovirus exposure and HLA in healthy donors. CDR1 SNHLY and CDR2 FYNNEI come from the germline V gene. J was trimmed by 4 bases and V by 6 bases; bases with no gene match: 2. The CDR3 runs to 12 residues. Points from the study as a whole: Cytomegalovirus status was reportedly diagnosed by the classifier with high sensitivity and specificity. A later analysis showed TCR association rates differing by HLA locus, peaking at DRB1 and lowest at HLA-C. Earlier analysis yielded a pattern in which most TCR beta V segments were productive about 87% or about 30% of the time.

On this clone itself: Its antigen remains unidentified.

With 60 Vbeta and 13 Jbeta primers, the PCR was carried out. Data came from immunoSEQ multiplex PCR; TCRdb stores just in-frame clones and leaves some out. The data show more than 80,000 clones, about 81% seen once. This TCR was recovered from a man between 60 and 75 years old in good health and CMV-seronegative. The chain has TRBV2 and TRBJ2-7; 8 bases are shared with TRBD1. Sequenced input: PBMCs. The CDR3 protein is CASRGTGYEQYF. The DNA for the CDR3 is TGTGCCAGCAGGGGGACAGGTTACGAGCAGTACTTC.